Sequencing of this TCR beta chain was carried out in a study of T cells in localized non-small cell lung cancer. Study findings and constraints: Within adjacent lung there appeared a median around 55 of the top 100 tumor clones.

The data were produced by immunoSEQ multiplex PCR, yet TCRdb's version contains in-frame clones alone and is incomplete. This table has about 70,000 clones, 70% to 90% appearing once. In its sample, this clone was seen once. Antigen unknown. Germline loops: CDR1 LGHNA, CDR2 YNFKEQ. The CDR3 covers 16 residues. V lost 1 base to trimming and J lost 3 bases; unmatched junction nucleotides: 5. The gene calls are TRBV4-2 and TRBJ2-5; 10 positions match TRBD2. Material: peripheral blood, obtained before any cancer treatment. This TCR came from a male donor at least 60 years old with stage III squamous cell lung carcinoma. CDR3 loop: CASSQVSGGAKETQYF. The CDR3 DNA sequence: TGTGCCAGCAGCCAAGTGAGCGGGGGGGCCAAAGAGACCCAGTACTTC.